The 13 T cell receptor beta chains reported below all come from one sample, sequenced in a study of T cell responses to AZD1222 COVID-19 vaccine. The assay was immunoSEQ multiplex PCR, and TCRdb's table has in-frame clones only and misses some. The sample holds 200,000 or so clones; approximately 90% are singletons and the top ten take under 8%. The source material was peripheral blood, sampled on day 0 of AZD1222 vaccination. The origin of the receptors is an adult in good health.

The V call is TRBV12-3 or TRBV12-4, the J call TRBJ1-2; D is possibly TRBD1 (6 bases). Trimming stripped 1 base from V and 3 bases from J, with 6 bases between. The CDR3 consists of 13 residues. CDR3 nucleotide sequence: TGTGCCAGCAGTTTAGGGACAGACTATGGCTACACCTTC. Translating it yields CASSLGTDYGYTF.

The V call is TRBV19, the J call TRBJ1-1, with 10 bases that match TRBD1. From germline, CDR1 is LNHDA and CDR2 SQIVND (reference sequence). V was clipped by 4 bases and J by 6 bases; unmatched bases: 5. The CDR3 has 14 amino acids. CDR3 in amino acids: CASSTTGGRAEAFF. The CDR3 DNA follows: TGTGCCAGTAGTACGACAGGGGGCCGAGCTGAAGCTTTCTTT.

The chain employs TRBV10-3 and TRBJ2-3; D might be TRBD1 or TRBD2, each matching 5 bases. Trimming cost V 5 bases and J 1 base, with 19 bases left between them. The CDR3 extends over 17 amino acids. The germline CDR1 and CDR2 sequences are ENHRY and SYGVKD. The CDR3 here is CAISTPVGDQGTDTQYF. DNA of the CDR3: TGTGCCATCAGTACGCCGGTGGGGGACCAGGGCACAGATACGCAGTATTTT.

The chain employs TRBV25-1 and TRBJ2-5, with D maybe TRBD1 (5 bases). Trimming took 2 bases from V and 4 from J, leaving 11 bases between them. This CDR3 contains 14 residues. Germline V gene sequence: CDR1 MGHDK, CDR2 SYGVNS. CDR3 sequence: CASSEGQGSETQYF. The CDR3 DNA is TGTGCCAGCAGTGAAGGTCAGGGTTCAGAGACCCAGTACTTC. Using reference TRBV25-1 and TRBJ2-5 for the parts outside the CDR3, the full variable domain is EADIYQTPRYLVIGTGKKITLECSQTMGHDKMYWYQQDPGMELHLIHYSYGVNSTEKGDLSSESTVSRIRTEHFPLTLESARPSHTSQYLCASSEGQGSETQYFGPGTRLLVL.

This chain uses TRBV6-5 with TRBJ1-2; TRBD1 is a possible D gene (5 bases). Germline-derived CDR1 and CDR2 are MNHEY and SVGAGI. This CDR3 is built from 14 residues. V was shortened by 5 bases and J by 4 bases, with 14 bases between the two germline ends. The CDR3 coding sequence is TGTGCCAGCAGTAGGGGTGGAGGAGGCTATGGCTACACCTTC. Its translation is CASSRGGGGYGYTF.

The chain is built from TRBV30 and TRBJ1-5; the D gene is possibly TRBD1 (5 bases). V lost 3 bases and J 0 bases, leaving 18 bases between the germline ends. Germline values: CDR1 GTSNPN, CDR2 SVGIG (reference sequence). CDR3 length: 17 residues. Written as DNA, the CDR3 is TGTGCCTGGAGCGCCTGGGACCGACAGCCTAGCAATCAGCCCCAGCATTTT. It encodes CAWSAWDRQPSNQPQHF.

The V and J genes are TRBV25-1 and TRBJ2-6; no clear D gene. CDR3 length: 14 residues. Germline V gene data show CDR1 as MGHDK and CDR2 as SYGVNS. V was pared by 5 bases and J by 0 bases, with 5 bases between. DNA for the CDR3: TGTGCCAGCAGTACTCACTCTGGGGCCAACGTCCTGACTTTC. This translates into CASSTHSGANVLTF.

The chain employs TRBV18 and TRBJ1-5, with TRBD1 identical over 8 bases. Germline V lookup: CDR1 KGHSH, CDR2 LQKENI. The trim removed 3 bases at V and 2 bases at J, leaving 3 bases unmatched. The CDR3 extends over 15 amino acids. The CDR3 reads CASSPGTGGNQPQHF. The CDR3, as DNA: TGTGCCAGCTCACCCGGGACAGGAGGCAATCAGCCCCAGCATTTT.

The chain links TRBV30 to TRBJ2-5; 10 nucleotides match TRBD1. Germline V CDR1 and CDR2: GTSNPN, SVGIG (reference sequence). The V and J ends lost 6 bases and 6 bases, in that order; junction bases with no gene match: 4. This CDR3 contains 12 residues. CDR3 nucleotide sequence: TGTGCCTGTGACAGGGGGCCCAAGACCCAGTACTTC. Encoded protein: CACDRGPKTQYF.

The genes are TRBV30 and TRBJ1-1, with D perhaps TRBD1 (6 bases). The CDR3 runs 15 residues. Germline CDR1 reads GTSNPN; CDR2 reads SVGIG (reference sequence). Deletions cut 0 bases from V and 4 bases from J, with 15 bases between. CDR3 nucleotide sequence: TGTGCCTGGAGTGTAGGGGGGCATCGGGGCACTGAAGCTTTCTTT. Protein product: CAWSVGGHRGTEAFF.

This CDR3 reads CASSIDGTGKQYF. As DNA, the CDR3 is TGTGCCAGTAGTATAGACGGGACAGGGAAGCAGTACTTC. V gene TRBV19 combines with J gene TRBJ2-7; 9 nucleotides agree with TRBD1. Germline trimming cut 0 bases from V and 8 bases from J; bases unmatched to any gene: 2. Germline V gene data show CDR1 as LNHDA and CDR2 as SQIVND (reference sequence). The CDR3 extends over 13 amino acids.

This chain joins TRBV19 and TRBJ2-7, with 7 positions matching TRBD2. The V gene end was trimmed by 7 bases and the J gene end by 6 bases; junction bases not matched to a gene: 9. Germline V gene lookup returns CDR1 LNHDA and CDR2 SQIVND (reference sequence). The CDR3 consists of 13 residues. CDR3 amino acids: CASKEGGSSEQYF. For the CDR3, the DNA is TGTGCCAGTAAGGAGGGAGGGTCGAGCGAGCAGTACTTC. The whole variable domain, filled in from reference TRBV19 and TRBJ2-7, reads DGGITQSPKYLFRKEGQNVTLSCEQNLNHDAMYWYRQDPGQGLRLIYYSQIVNDFQKGDIAEGYSVSREKKESFPLTVTSAQKNPTAFYLCASKEGGSSEQYFGPGTRLTVT.

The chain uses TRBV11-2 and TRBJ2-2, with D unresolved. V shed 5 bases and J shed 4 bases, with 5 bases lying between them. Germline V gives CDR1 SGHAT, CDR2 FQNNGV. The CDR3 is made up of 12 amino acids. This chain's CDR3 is CASSRFTGELFF. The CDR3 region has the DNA TGTGCCAGCAGCCGTTTCACCGGGGAGCTGTTTTTT.